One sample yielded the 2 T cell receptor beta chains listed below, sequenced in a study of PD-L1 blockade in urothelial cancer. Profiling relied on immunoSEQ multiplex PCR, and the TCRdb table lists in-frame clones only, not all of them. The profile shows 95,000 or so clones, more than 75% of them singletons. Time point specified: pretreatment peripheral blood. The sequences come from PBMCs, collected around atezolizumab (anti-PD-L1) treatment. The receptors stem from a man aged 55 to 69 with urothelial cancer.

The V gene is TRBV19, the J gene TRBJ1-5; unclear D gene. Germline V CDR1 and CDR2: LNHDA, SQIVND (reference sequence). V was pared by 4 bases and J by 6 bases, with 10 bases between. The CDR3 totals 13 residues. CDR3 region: CASSKEAGQPQHF. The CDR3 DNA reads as TGTGCCAGTAGTAAAGAGGCGGGTCAGCCCCAGCATTTT.

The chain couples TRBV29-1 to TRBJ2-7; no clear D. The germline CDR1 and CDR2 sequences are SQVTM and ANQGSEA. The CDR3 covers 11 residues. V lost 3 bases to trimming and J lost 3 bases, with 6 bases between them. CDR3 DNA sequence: TGCAGCGTTGATTCTTTCTACGAGCAGTACTTC. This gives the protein CSVDSFYEQYF.